The clone carrying this T cell receptor beta chain was seen repeatedly, ten times or more. Its antigen is not identified. The data are from a study of CD8 T cells in ankylosing spondylitis. TCRdb reprocessed the 5' RACE reads via MiXCR and lists one record per CDR3 protein. This sample has about 200,000 distinct CDR3 sequences, with about a quarter found just once. Study-level results: Prior work had noted some motif variants in reactive arthritis blood and synovial fluid.

Sequences were obtained from blood, either unsorted or a sorted T cell fraction (not recorded which). The sequence derives from a male donor with ankylosing spondylitis or in good health (not recorded which).

The CDR3 sequence: CASSPGTGGNTGELFF. The DNA of the CDR3 is TGCGCCAGCAGCCCGGGGACAGGGGGAAACACCGGGGAGCTGTTTTTT. The genes are TRBV5-1 and TRBJ2-2; 11 bases align to TRBD1. Looked up from germline, CDR1 is SGHRS and CDR2 is YFSETQ. Trimming took 4 bases from V and 2 from J; bases not matched to a gene: 4. CDR3 length equals 16 residues. Filled out from reference TRBV5-1 and TRBJ2-2, the complete variable domain reads KAGVTQTPRYLIKTRGQQVTLSCSPISGHRSVSWYQQTPGQGLQFLFEYFSETQRNKGNFPGRFSGRQFSNSRSEMNVSTLELGDSALYLCASSPGTGGNTGELFFGEGSRLTVL.